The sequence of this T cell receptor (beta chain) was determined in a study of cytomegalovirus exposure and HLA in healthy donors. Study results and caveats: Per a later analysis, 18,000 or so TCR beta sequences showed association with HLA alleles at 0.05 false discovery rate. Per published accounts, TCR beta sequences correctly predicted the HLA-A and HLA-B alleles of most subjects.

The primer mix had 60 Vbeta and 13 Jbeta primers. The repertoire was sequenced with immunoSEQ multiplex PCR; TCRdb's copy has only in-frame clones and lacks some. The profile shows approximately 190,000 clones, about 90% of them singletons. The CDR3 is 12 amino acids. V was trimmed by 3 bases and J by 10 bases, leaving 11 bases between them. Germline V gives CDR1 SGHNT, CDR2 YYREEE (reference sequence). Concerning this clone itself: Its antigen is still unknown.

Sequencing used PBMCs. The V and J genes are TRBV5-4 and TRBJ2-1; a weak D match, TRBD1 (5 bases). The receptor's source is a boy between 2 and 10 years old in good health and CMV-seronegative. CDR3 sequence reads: CASSWGSGEQFF. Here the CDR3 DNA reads TGTGCCAGCAGCTGGGGTTCAGGGGAGCAGTTCTTC.